The TCR beta chain under discussion was sequenced for a study of T-cell reconstitution after alpha-beta-depleted transplantation in children. Germline CDR1 LNHNV, CDR2 YYDKDF (reference sequence). The V gene end was trimmed by 8 bases and the J gene end by 10 bases; junction bases not matched to a gene: 10. The CDR3 loop spans 15 amino acids. Unique molecular identifiers were used to barcode this TCRbeta library. TCRdb re-analysed the PCR reads in MiXCR, keeping a single row per CDR3 protein. The repertoire holds fewer than 700,000 distinct CDR3 sequences, around 23% seen once, with 13% to 15% in the top ten. This clonotype has a handful of counts.

This sequence was found in a boy younger than two who had a stem cell transplant for acute myeloid leukemia, so the T cells may come from the graft donor. The sample was PBMCs, mostly from graft donor cells, taken 360 days after TCRalphabeta/CD19-depleted stem cell transplant. The rearrangement joins TRBV15 to TRBJ2-1; 14 bases are shared with TRBD2. CDR3 nucleotides: TGTGCCACCTCCCCGGGACTAGCGGGGGTCGAGGAGCAGTTCTTC. It is translated as CATSPGLAGVEEQFF.